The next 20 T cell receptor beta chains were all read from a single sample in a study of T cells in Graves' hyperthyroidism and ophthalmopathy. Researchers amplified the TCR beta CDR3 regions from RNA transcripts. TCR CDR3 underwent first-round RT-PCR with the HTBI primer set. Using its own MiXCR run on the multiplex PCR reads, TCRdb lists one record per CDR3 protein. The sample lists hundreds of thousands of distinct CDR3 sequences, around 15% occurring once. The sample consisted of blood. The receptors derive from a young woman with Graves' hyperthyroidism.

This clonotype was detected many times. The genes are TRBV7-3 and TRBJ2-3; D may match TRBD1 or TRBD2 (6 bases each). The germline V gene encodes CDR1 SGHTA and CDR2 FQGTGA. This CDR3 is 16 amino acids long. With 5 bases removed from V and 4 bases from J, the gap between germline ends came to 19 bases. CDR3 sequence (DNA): TGTGCCAGCAGCCCACACGAGGGGGGCCGTCCAGATACGCAGTATTTT. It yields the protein CASSPHEGGRPDTQYF.

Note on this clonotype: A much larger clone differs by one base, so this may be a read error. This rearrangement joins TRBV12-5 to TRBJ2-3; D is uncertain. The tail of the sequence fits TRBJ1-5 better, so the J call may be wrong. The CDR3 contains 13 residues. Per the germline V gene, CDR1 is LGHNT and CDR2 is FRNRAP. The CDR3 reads CASDTKSTDTQHF. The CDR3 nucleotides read TGTGCTAGCGACACAAAAAGCACAGATACGCAGCATTTT.

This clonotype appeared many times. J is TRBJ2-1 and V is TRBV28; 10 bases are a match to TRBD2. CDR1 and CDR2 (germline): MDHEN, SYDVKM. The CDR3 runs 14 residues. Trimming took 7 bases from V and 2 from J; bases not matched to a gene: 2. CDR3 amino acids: CASTLAGAYNEQFF. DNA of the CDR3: TGTGCCAGCACCCTAGCGGGAGCCTACAATGAGCAGTTCTTC.

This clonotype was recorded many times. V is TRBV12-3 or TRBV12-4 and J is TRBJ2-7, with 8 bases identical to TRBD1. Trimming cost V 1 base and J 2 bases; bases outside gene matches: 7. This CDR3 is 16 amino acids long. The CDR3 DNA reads TGTGCCAGCAGTTTAGTTAGGACAGGGCTTCCCTACGAGCAGTACTTC. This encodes CASSLVRTGLPYEQYF.

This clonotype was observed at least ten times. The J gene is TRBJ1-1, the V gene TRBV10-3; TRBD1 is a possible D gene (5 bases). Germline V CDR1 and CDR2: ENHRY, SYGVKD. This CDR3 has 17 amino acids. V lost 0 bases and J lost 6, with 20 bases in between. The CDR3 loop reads CAISESPQGFRWAEAFF. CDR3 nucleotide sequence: TGTGCCATCAGTGAGTCCCCGCAGGGATTTCGTTGGGCTGAAGCTTTCTTT.

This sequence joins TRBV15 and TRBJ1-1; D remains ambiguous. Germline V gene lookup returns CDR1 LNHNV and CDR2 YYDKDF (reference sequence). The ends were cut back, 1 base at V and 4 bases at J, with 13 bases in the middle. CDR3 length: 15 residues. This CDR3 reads CATSRVGDWTTEAFF. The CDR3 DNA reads TGTGCCACCAGCAGAGTAGGAGACTGGACCACTGAAGCTTTCTTT.

CDR3 protein: CASSSQGRWQPQHF. For the CDR3, the DNA is TGTGCCAGCAGCTCACAGGGACGCTGGCAGCCCCAGCATTTT. The rearrangement uses TRBV5-8 and TRBJ1-5; TRBD1 might be the D (6 bases). Trimming removed 3 bases from V and 7 bases from J, with 14 bases in between. This CDR3 spans 14 amino acids. Germline loops: CDR1 SGHTS, CDR2 YDEGEE.

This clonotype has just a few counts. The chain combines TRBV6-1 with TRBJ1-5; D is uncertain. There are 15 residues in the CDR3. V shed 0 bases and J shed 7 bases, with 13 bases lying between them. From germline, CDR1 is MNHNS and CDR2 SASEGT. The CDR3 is CASSEAGGSGQPQHF. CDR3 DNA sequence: TGTGCCAGCAGTGAAGCGGGAGGGTCTGGGCAGCCCCAGCATTTT.

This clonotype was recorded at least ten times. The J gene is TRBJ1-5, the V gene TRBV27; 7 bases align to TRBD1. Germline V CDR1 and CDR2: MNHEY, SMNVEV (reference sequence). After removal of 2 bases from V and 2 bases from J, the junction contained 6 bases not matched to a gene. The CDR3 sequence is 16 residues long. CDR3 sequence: CASSLGSTGRNQPQHF. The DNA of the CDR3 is TGTGCCAGCAGTTTAGGTTCGACAGGGCGCAATCAGCCCCAGCATTTT.

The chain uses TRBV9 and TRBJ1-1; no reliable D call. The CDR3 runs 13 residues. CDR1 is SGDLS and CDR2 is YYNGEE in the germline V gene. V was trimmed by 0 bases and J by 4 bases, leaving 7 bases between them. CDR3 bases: TGTGCCAGCAGCGTAGGAGGTAGCACTGAAGCTTTCTTT. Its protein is CASSVGGSTEAFF.

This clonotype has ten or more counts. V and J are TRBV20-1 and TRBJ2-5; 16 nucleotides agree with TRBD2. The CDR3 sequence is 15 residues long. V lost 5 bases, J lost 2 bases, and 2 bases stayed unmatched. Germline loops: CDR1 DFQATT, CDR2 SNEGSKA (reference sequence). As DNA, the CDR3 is TGCAGTGCTTCGGGACTAGCGGGGGGGCAAGAGACCCAGTACTTC. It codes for CSASGLAGGQETQYF.

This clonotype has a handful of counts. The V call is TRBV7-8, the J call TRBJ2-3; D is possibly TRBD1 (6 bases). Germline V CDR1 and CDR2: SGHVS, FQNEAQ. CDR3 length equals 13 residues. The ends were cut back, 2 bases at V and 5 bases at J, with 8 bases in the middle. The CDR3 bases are TGTGCCAGCAGCTTAACAGGGTTAGATACGCAGTATTTT. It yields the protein CASSLTGLDTQYF.

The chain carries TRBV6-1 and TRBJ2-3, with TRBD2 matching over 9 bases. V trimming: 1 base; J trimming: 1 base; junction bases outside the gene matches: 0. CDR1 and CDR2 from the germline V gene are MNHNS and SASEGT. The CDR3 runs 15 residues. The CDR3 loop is CASSEGLAGTDTQYF. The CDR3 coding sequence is TGTGCCAGCAGTGAAGGACTAGCGGGCACAGATACGCAGTATTTT.

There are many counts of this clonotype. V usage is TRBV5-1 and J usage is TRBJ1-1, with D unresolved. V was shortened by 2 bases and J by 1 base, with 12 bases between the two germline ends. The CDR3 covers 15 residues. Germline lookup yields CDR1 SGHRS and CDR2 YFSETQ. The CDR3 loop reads CASSLGLRPNTEAFF. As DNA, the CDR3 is TGCGCCAGCAGCTTAGGGTTACGTCCGAACACTGAAGCTTTCTTT.

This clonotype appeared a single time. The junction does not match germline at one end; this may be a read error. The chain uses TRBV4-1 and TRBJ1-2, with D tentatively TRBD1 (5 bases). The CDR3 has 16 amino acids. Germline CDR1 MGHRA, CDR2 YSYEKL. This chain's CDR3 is CAGSQEFPGTAYGYTF. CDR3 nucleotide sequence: TGCGCCGGCAGCCAAGAGTTTCCGGGGACGGCCTATGGCTACACCTTC.

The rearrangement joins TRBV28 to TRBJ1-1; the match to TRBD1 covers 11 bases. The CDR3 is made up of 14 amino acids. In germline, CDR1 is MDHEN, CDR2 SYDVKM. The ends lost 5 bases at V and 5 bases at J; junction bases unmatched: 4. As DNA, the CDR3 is TGTGCCAGCAGTACGGGACAGGGGGAGACTGAAGCTTTCTTT. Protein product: CASSTGQGETEAFF.

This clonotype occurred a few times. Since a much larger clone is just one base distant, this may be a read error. The DNA of the CDR3 is TGTGCCAGCAGTTCCAGTCGACGGGTTTTCAATTCACCCCACCACTTT. Translation gives CASSSSRRVFNSPHHF. The J gene is TRBJ1-6, the V gene TRBV12-3 or TRBV12-4, with D unresolved. The CDR3 loop spans 16 amino acids.

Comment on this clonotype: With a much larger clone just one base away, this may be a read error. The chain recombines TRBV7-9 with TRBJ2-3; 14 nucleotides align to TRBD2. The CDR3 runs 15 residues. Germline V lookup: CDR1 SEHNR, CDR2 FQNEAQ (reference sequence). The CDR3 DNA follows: TGTGCCGGCAGCCTGGGACTAGCGGGAGCAGATACGCAGTATTTT. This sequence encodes CAGSLGLAGADTQYF.

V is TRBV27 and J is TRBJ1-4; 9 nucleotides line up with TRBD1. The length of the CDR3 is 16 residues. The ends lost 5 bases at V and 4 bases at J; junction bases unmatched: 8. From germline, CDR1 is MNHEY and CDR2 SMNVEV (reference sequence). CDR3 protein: CASSANRGRVNEKLFF. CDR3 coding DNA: TGTGCCAGCAGTGCAAACAGGGGGCGTGTTAATGAAAAACTGTTTTTT. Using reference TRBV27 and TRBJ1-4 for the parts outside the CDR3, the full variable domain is EAQVTQNPRYLITVTGKKLTVTCSQNMNHEYMSWYRQDPGLGLRQIYYSMNVEVTDKGDVPEGYKVSRKEKRNFPLILESPSPNQTSLYFCASSANRGRVNEKLFFGSGTQLSVL.

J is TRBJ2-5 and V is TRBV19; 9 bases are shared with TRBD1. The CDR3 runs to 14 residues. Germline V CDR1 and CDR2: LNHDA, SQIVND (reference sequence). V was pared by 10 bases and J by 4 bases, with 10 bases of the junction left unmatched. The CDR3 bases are TGTGCCACCTCCGGGACAGGGCGTACAGAGACCCAGTACTTC. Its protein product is CATSGTGRTETQYF.